This TCR beta chain derives from a study of OX40 agonist ivuxolimab in advanced cancers. Across the study: Participants averaged approximately 65 years of age (range 23 to 79) and were around 83% male. Checkpoint inhibitors had been given previously to 35% to 50% of patients.

Repertoires were generated with immunoSEQ multiplex PCR, while TCRdb's copy carries only in-frame clones and drops some. Counted here are more than 65,000 clones, 85% occurring once; the ten biggest clones make up about 0.83%. Concerning this clone itself: What it binds is not known.

Study-level findings and limits: Specificity for antigen went undetermined in the expanded peripheral T cells.

V lost 2 bases, J lost 2 bases, and 9 bases lay in between. Per germline, CDR1 KGHSH and CDR2 LQKENI. CDR3 length: 15 residues. The TCR comes from an adult with an advanced solid tumor such as melanoma, head and neck, liver or kidney cancer. This material consisted of CD4+ or CD8+ T cells sorted from blood, taken in a trial of the OX40 agonist ivuxolimab. V gene TRBV18 combines with J gene TRBJ2-2; D not certain. Here the CDR3 reads CASSPVRHNTGELFF. CDR3 DNA: TGTGCCAGCTCACCAGTAAGGCATAACACCGGGGAGCTGTTTTTT.